The next 4 T cell receptor beta chains were all read from a single sample in a study of beta chain features in type 1 diabetes. Reverse transcription of all isolated RNA meant that expressed TCRB transcripts were sequenced. Libraries were prepared by immunoSEQ multiplex PCR; TCRdb keeps only in-frame clonotypes and omits some of them. The table has around 400,000 clones, roughly 13% seen once. The sequencing input was naive CD4+ T cells from blood. Source of these receptors: a man between 18 and 35 years old in good health.

The chain is built from TRBV4-2 and TRBJ2-3; TRBD2 matches 15 bases. The V segment lost 5 bases and the J segment 4 bases; nucleotides outside the gene matches: 10. This CDR3 is 18 amino acids long. The germline CDR1 and CDR2 sequences are LGHNA and YNFKEQ. The CDR3 region is CASSFGLAGGPSADTQYF. The DNA for the CDR3 is TGTGCCAGCAGCTTCGGACTAGCGGGAGGGCCTTCTGCAGATACGCAGTATTTT.

This clone occurred a few times. V usage is TRBV18 and J usage is TRBJ1-5; TRBD1 matches 9 bases. In germline, CDR1 is KGHSH, CDR2 LQKENI. The V segment lost 6 bases and the J segment 0 bases; nucleotides outside the gene matches: 6. This CDR3 has 16 amino acids. CDR3 in amino acids: CASSQGQGNSNQPQHF. The CDR3 DNA reads as TGTGCCAGCTCCCAGGGACAGGGCAATAGCAATCAGCCCCAGCATTTT.

This clone has only a few counts. This chain joins TRBV6-6 and TRBJ1-1; 7 nucleotides align to TRBD1. This CDR3 spans 14 amino acids. Looked up from germline, CDR1 is MNHNY and CDR2 is SVGAGI (reference sequence). After removal of 10 bases from V and 6 bases from J, the junction contained 14 bases not matched to a gene. The CDR3 nucleotides read TGTGCCACCCTCACTAAAACAGGGGTGGCTGAAGCTTTCTTT. This sequence encodes CATLTKTGVAEAFF.

V gene TRBV7-2 combines with J gene TRBJ1-1; weak D call: TRBD1 (5 bases). V was clipped by 2 bases and J by 6 bases, with 16 bases between them. The CDR3 loop spans 15 amino acids. Germline CDR1 and CDR2: SGHTA and FQGNSA. CDR3 bases: TGTGCCAGCAGCTTAACAGGAATGAGGACGGCTGAAGCTTTCTTT. It codes for CASSLTGMRTAEAFF. The full variable domain, rest sourced from reference TRBV7-2 and TRBJ1-1, is GAGVSQSPSNKVTEKGKDVELRCDPISGHTALYWYRQSLGQGLEFLIYFQGNSAPDKSGLPSDRFSAERTGGSVSTLTIQRTQQEDSAVYLCASSLTGMRTAEAFFGQGTRLTVV.